This T cell receptor beta chain was documented in a study of regulatory and conventional T cells in RAG deficiency. Study conclusions and caveats: RAG-deficient patients showed markedly lower Shannon entropy and higher Simpson indices than control T-cell subsets. Omenn syndrome and CID/AS patients had roughly 100-fold fewer unique Treg TCR beta sequences, versus about 10-fold elsewhere. Patient subsets had shorter CDR3s; Omenn Treg-Tconv overlap exceeded 75%.

Using immunoSEQ multiplex PCR, the repertoire was profiled, and TCRdb retains in-frame clones only, with some absent. The table records roughly 32,000 clones, roughly 90% of them present only once. The CDR3 contains 16 residues. Germline values: CDR1 MNHEY, CDR2 SMNVEV (reference sequence). Trimming pared 8 bases from V and 2 bases from J, leaving 21 bases between. This clone appeared once. Its antigen is currently unknown. These data are also associated with another study on regulatory T cells. This second report adds: Amplification used 52 TRBV primers and 13 TRBJ primers. In patients, unique TRB V-J pairs were restricted and V/J usage skewed, especially in Tregs.

Sequenced sample: CD8+ T cells sorted from blood. The chain links TRBV27 to TRBJ1-2; no clear D gene. The sequence derives from a human donor in good health. The chain's CDR3 is CASSRPGVAENYGYTF. CDR3 nucleotide sequence: TGTGCCAGCTCTCGTCCCGGAGTTGCGGAGAACTATGGCTACACCTTC.